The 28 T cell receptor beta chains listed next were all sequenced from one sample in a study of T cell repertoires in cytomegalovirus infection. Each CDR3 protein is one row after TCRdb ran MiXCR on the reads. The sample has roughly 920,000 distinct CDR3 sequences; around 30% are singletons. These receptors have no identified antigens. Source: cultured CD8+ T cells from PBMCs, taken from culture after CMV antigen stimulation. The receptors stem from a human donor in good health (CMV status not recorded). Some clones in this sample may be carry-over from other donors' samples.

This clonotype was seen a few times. The DNA of the CDR3 is TGTGCCAGCAGTTACAGTGACCCCTACGAGCAGTACGTC. Protein product: CASSYSDPYEQYV. This rearrangement joins TRBV6-6 to TRBJ2-7, with D unresolved. Trimming pared 2 bases from V and 2 bases from J, leaving 7 bases between. The germline V gene encodes CDR1 MNHNY and CDR2 SVGAGI (reference sequence). The CDR3 spans 13 residues.

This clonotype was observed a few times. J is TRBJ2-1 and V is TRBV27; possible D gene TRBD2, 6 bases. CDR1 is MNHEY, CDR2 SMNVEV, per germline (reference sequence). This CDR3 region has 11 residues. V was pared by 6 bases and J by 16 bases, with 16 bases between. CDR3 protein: CASRTSGVTFF. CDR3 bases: TGTGCCAGCAGGACCTCGGGGGTAACCTTCTTC.

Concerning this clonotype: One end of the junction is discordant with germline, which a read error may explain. DNA for the CDR3: TGTGTCAGCAGCGACCGCTTGGGGGAGGGGGGGGCGACAGATACGCAGTATTTT. Protein product: CVSSDRLGEGGATDTQYF. The chain carries TRBV7-8 and TRBJ2-3; weak D call: TRBD2 (7 bases). CDR1 is SGHVS and CDR2 is FQNEAQ in the germline V gene. This CDR3 has 18 residues.

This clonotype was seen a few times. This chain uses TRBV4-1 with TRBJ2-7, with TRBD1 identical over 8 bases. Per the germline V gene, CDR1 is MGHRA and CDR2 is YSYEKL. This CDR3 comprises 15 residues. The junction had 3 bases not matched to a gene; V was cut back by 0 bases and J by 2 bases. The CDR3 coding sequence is TGCGCCAGCAGCCAAGAAGGACAGGGCACCTACGAGCAGTACTTC. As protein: CASSQEGQGTYEQYF.

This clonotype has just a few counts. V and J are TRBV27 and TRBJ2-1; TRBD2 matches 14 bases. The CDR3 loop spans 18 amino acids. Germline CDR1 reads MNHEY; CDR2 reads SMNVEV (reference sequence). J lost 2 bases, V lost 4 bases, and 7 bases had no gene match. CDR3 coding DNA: TGTGCCAGCAGTTCCGGGACTAGCGGGGGCCCAGCCTACAATGAGCAGTTCTTC. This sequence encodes CASSSGTSGGPAYNEQFF.

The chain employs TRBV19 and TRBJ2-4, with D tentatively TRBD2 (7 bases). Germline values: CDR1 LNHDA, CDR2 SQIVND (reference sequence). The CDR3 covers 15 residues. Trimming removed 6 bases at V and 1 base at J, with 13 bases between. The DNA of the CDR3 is TGTGCCAGTAGAGAGGGGGGGTTCGCCAAAAACATTCAGTACTTC. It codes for CASREGGFAKNIQYF.

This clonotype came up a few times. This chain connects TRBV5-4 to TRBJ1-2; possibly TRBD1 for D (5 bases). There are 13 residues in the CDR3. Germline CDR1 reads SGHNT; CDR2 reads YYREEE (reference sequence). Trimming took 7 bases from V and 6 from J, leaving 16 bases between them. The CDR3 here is CASGPPRVHGYTF. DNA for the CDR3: TGTGCCAGCGGGCCCCCCAGGGTCCATGGCTACACCTTC.

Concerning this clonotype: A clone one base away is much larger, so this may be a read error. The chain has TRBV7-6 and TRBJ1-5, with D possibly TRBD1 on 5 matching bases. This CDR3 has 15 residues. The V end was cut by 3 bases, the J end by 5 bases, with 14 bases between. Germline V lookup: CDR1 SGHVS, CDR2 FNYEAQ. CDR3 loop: CASSFGADGYQPQHF. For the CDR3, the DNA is TGTGCCAGCAGCTTTGGGGCGGACGGCTATCAGCCCCAGCATTTT. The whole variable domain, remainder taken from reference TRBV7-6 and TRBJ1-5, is GAGVSQSPRYKVTKRGQDVALRCDPISGHVSLYWYRQALGQGPEFLTYFNYEAQQDKSGLPNDRFSAERPEGSISTLTIQRTEQRDSAMYRCASSFGADGYQPQHFGDGTRLSIL.

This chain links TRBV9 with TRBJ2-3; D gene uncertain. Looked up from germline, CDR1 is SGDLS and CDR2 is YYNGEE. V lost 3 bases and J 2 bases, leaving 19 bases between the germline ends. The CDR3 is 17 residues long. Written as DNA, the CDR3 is TGTGCCAGCAGCGGGCCCCGACTGGGCCCGGACACAGATACGCAGTATTTT. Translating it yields CASSGPRLGPDTDTQYF. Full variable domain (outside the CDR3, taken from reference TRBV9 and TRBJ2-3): DSGVTQTPKHLITATGQRVTLRCSPRSGDLSVYWYQQSLDQGLQFLIQYYNGEERAKGNILERFSAQQFPDLHSELNLSSLELGDSALYFCASSGPRLGPDTDTQYFGPGTRLTVL.

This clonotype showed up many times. The CDR3 DNA reads as TGTGCCAGCAGACCCGACAGCGCAAGAGCCCAGCATTTT. It specifies CASRPDSARAQHF. The chain joins TRBV27 to TRBJ1-5, with TRBD1 as a possible D gene (5 bases). The germline V and J ends were trimmed by 6 bases and 11 bases, with 17 bases remaining between them. The CDR3 loop spans 13 amino acids. Looked up from germline, CDR1 is MNHEY and CDR2 is SMNVEV (reference sequence).

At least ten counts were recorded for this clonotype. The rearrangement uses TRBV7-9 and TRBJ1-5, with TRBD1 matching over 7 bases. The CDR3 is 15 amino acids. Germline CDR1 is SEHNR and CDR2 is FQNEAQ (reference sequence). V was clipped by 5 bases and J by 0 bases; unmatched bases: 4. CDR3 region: CASSGTGDSNQPQHF. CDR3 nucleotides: TGTGCCAGCAGCGGCACAGGGGATAGCAATCAGCCCCAGCATTTT.

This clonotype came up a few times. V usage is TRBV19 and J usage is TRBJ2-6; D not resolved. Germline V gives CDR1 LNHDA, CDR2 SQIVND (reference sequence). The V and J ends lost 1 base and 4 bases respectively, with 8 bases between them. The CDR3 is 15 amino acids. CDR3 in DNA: TGTGCCAGTAGTATAGTTAGGCCCGGGGCCAACGTCCTGACTTTC. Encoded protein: CASSIVRPGANVLTF. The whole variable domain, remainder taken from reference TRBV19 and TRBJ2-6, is DGGITQSPKYLFRKEGQNVTLSCEQNLNHDAMYWYRQDPGQGLRLIYYSQIVNDFQKGDIAEGYSVSREKKESFPLTVTSAQKNPTAFYLCASSIVRPGANVLTFGAGSRLTVL.

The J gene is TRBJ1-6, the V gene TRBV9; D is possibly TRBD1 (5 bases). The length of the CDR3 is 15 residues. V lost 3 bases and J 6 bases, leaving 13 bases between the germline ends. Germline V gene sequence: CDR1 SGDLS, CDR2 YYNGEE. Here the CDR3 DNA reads TGTGCCAGCAGCGGCCAACAGGCTTCTAATTCACCCCTCCACTTT. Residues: CASSGQQASNSPLHF.

The CDR3: CASSERSRVYSNQPQHF. CDR3 bases: TGTGCCAGCAGTGAGAGGTCGAGAGTCTATAGCAATCAGCCCCAGCATTTT. The chain is built from TRBV6-1 and TRBJ1-5; no clear D gene. The CDR3 consists of 17 residues. V was shortened by 3 bases and J by 0 bases, with 15 bases between the two germline ends. CDR1 is MNHNS, CDR2 SASEGT, per germline.

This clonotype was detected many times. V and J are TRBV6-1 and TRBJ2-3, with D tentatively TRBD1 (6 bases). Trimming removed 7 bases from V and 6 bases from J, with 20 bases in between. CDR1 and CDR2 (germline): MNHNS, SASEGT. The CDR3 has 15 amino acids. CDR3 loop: CASTRFGGRGDTQYF. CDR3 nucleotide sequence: TGTGCCAGCACCCGCTTTGGGGGAAGGGGGGATACGCAGTATTTT.

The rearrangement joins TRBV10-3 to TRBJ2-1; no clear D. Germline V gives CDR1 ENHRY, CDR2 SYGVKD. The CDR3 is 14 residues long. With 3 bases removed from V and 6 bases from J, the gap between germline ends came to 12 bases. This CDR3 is CAISDRDGSNEQFF. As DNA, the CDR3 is TGTGCCATCAGTGATAGAGACGGCTCCAATGAGCAGTTCTTC.

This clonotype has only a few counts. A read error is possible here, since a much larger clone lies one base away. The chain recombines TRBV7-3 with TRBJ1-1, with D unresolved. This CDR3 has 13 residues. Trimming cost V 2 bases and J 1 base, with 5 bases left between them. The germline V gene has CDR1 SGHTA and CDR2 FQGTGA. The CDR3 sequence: CASSLQSNTEAFF. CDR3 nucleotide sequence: TGTGCCAGCAGCTTACAGTCGAACACTGAAGCTTTCTTT.

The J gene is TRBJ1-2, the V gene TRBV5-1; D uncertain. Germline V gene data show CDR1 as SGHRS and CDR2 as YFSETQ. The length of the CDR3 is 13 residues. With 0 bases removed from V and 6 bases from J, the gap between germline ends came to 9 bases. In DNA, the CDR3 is TGCGCCAGCAGCTTGGGAGTACGGGATGGCTACACCTTC. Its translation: CASSLGVRDGYTF.

CDR3 in amino acids: CAISGAGEQYV. The CDR3 DNA reads TGTGCCATCAGTGGGGCGGGCGAGCAGTACGTC. The V and J genes are TRBV10-3 and TRBJ2-7; TRBD2 might be the D (5 bases). The CDR3 spans 11 residues. Germline-derived CDR1 and CDR2 are ENHRY and SYGVKD. Trimming shortened V by 4 bases and J by 6 bases, and 7 bases separated the two germline ends.

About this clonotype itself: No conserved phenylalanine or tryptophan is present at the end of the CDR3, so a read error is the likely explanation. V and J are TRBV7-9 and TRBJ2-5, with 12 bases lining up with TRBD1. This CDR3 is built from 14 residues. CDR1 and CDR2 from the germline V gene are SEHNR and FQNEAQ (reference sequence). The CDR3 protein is CVSGWDRGPETQYI. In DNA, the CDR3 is TGTGTCAGCGGCTGGGACAGGGGGCCGGAGACCCAGTACATC.

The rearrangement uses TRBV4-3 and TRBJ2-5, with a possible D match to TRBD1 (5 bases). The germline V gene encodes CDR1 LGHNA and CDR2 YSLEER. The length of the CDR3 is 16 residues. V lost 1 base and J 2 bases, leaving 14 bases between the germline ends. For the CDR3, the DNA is TGCGCCAGCAGCCAAGTGTGGGGCCCCCATCAAGAGACCCAGTACTTC. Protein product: CASSQVWGPHQETQYF.

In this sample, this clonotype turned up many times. The CDR3 coding sequence is TGTGCCTTCAACAGGGGCACCGGGGAGCTGTTTTTT. Encoded protein: CAFNRGTGELFF. The V call is TRBV7-9, the J call TRBJ2-2; 7 bases match TRBD1. V was pared by 11 bases and J by 4 bases, with 4 bases of the junction left unmatched. The CDR3 spans 12 residues. Looked up from germline, CDR1 is SEHNR and CDR2 is FQNEAQ (reference sequence). Combining the CDR3 with reference TRBV7-9 and TRBJ2-2 gives the whole variable domain DTGVSQNPRHKITKRGQNVTFRCDPISEHNRLYWYRQTLGQGPEFLTYFQNEAQLEKSRLLSDRFSAERPKGSFSTLEIQRTEQGDSAMYLCAFNRGTGELFFGEGSRLTVL.

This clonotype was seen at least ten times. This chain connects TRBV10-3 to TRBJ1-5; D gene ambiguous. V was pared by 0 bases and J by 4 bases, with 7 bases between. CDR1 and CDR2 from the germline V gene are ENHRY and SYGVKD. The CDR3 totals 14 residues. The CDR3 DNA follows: TGTGCCATCAGTGAGTCGCGGGGAAATCAGCCCCAGCATTTT. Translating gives CAISESRGNQPQHF.

CDR3 nucleotides: TGTGCCAGCAGCTCCCGCGGGGAGGTAGATACGCAGTATTTT. This sequence encodes CASSSRGEVDTQYF. The gene calls are TRBV11-2 and TRBJ2-3; D may be TRBD2 (6 bases). The germline V gene encodes CDR1 SGHAT and CDR2 FQNNGV. V shed 4 bases and J shed 5 bases, with 13 bases lying between them. The CDR3 sequence is 14 residues long.

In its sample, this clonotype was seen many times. CDR3 DNA sequence: TGTGCCAGCAGTGTTCCCGGGGGGATTGAGACCCAGTACTTC. Its protein product is CASSVPGGIETQYF. The chain combines TRBV28 with TRBJ2-5; 7 nucleotides agree with TRBD2. V was clipped by 5 bases and J by 5 bases; unmatched bases: 8. In germline, CDR1 is MDHEN, CDR2 SYDVKM. The CDR3 spans 14 residues.

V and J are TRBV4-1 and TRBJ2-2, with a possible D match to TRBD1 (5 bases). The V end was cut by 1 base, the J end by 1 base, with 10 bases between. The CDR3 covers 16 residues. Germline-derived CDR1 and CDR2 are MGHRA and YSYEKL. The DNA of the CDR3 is TGCGCCAGCAGCCAAGGCCTAGGGGAGAACACCGGGGAGCTGTTTTTT. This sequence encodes CASSQGLGENTGELFF.

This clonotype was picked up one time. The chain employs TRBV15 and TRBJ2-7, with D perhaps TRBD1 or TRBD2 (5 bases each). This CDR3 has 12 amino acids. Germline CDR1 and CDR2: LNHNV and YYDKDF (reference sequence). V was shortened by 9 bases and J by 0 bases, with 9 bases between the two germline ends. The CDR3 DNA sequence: TGTGCCACGGGGGATGACTCCTACGAGCAGTACTTC. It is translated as CATGDDSYEQYF.

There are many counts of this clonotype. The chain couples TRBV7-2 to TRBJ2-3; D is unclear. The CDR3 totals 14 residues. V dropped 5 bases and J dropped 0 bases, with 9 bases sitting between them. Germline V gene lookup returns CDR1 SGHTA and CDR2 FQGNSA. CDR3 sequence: CASSREGSTDTQYF. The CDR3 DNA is TGTGCCAGCAGCCGTGAAGGGAGCACAGATACGCAGTATTTT. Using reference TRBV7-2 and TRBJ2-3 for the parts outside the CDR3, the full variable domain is GAGVSQSPSNKVTEKGKDVELRCDPISGHTALYWYRQSLGQGLEFLIYFQGNSAPDKSGLPSDRFSAERTGGSVSTLTIQRTQQEDSAVYLCASSREGSTDTQYFGPGTRLTVL.